Below are 13 T cell receptor beta chains sequenced from a single sample in a study of control samples from healthy donors and cancer patients. Produced via immunoSEQ multiplex PCR; TCRdb's table is partial and in-frame only. The sample yields 130,000 to 150,000 clones, approximately 91% seen once. Sequencing was performed on blood. The receptor source for this set is a woman in her twenties or thirties in good health.

The chain is built from TRBV2 and TRBJ1-6; D gene ambiguous. V was shortened by 6 bases and J by 5 bases, with 11 bases between the two germline ends. The germline V gene encodes CDR1 SNHLY and CDR2 FYNNEI. The CDR3 runs to 14 residues. In nucleotides, the CDR3 is TGTGCCAGCAGCCCACCATTACATAATTCACCCCTCCACTTT. Translation gives CASSPPLHNSPLHF.

The gene calls are TRBV4-2 and TRBJ2-3; 7 nucleotides line up with TRBD2. The CDR3 consists of 15 residues. With 1 base clipped from V and 4 bases from J, the junction kept 5 bases outside the gene matches. Germline CDR1 LGHNA, CDR2 YNFKEQ. The CDR3 region is CASSQVAGAADTQYF. DNA for the CDR3: TGTGCCAGCAGCCAAGTGGCGGGAGCGGCAGATACGCAGTATTTT.

About this clone: Other DNA sequences of this sample code for an identical CDR3. This chain connects TRBV7-9 to TRBJ2-1; 12 bases line up with TRBD2. CDR1 is SEHNR and CDR2 is FQNEAQ in the germline V gene (reference sequence). V dropped 1 base and J dropped 4; count of bases not matched to a gene: 2. The CDR3 totals 16 residues. CDR3 in DNA: TGTGCCAGCAGCTTAGAACTAGCGGGAGGTTACAATGAGCAGTTCTTC. Amino acid sequence: CASSLELAGGYNEQFF.

V is TRBV7-3 and J is TRBJ2-3, with no clear D. The CDR3 totals 14 residues. Trimming removed 0 bases from V and 4 bases from J, with 8 bases in between. Germline V gene sequence: CDR1 SGHTA, CDR2 FQGTGA. This CDR3 reads CASSLTLNADTQYF. The CDR3 nucleotides are TGTGCCAGCAGCTTAACCCTGAACGCAGATACGCAGTATTTT.

J is TRBJ2-7 and V is TRBV19; D tentatively reads TRBD1 or TRBD2 (5 bases each). CDR3 length: 13 residues. Trimming took off 4 bases at V and 8 bases at J, with 15 bases between the two ends. Germline loops: CDR1 LNHDA, CDR2 SQIVND (reference sequence). The CDR3 nucleotides read TGTGCCAGTAGTACCGGGACCTCCCTCCAGCAGTACTTC. This encodes CASSTGTSLQQYF.

This clone was counted once. The J gene is TRBJ2-3, the V gene TRBV20-1; tentative D call: TRBD2 (6 bases). V gave up 3 bases and J gave up 8 bases, with 12 bases separating them. The length of the CDR3 is 12 residues. CDR1 and CDR2 from the germline V gene are DFQATT and SNEGSKA (reference sequence). For the CDR3, the DNA is TGCAGTGCTAGTTGGACTATGGGTACGCAGTATTTT. Translating it yields CSASWTMGTQYF.

This clone was observed once. This rearrangement joins TRBV3-1 (or the pseudogene TRBV3-2) to TRBJ1-5, with D maybe TRBD1 (6 bases). CDR3 size: 15 residues. Per the germline V gene, CDR1 is LGHDT and CDR2 is YNNKEL (reference sequence). Trimming cost V 5 bases and J 2 bases, with 13 bases left between them. CDR3 protein: CASSKGVAGNQPQHF. In DNA, the CDR3 is TGTGCCAGCAGCAAGGGGGTTGCTGGCAATCAGCCCCAGCATTTT.

The rearrangement joins TRBV7-3 to TRBJ2-1, with D perhaps TRBD2 (6 bases). The CDR3 consists of 14 residues. V was shortened by 5 bases and J by 7 bases, with 15 bases between the two germline ends. CDR1 and CDR2 from the germline V gene are SGHTA and FQGTGA. CDR3 sequence: CASSLEPSDNEQFF. Here the CDR3 DNA reads TGTGCCAGCAGCCTAGAGCCTAGCGATAATGAGCAGTTCTTC.

Worth noting for this clone: Within the sample, other DNA sequences also encode this same CDR3. This rearrangement joins TRBV18 to TRBJ2-1; a weak D match, TRBD1 (6 bases). This CDR3 has 15 amino acids. V was pared by 0 bases and J by 4 bases, with 10 bases between. Germline V gene sequence: CDR1 KGHSH, CDR2 LQKENI. CDR3 coding DNA: TGTGCCAGCTCACCACCAGGGCAGGGGTACAATGAGCAGTTCTTC. As protein: CASSPPGQGYNEQFF.

The CDR3 reads CASNVGAFSYGYTF. In DNA form, the CDR3 reads TGTGCCAGCAACGTAGGGGCATTTAGCTATGGCTACACCTTC. This sequence joins TRBV11-2 and TRBJ1-2, with D perhaps TRBD1 (5 bases). Germline V CDR1 and CDR2: SGHAT, FQNNGV. This CDR3 spans 14 amino acids. V lost 7 bases and J lost 4, with 16 bases in between.

V and J are TRBV18 and TRBJ1-2; D gene ambiguous. The germline CDR1 and CDR2 sequences are KGHSH and LQKENI. The CDR3 extends over 11 amino acids. V lost 4 bases to trimming and J lost 8 bases, with 8 bases between them. The CDR3 reads CASSLNSGYTF. In DNA form, the CDR3 reads TGTGCCAGCTCACTTAACAGCGGCTACACCTTC.

The DNA for the CDR3 is TGTGCCACCAGCAGAGATCTTCGGGGAGTTACCCCATCCTCCTACAATGAGCAGTTCTTC. Protein sequence: CATSRDLRGVTPSSYNEQFF. This chain connects TRBV15 to TRBJ2-1; D possibly corresponds to TRBD2 (5 bases). CDR1 is LNHNV and CDR2 is YYDKDF in the germline V gene (reference sequence). The CDR3 is 20 amino acids. V lost 0 bases and J 0 bases, leaving 21 bases between the germline ends.

The CDR3 loop reads CASSERLPGLSNNSPLHF. CDR3 bases: TGTGCCAGCAGTGAGAGGTTGCCAGGACTTTCTAATAATTCACCCCTCCACTTT. The V gene is TRBV6-1, the J gene TRBJ1-6; D not resolved. The germline gives CDR1 MNHNS, CDR2 SASEGT. V was clipped by 3 bases and J by 5 bases, with 20 bases between them. The CDR3 length is 18 residues.